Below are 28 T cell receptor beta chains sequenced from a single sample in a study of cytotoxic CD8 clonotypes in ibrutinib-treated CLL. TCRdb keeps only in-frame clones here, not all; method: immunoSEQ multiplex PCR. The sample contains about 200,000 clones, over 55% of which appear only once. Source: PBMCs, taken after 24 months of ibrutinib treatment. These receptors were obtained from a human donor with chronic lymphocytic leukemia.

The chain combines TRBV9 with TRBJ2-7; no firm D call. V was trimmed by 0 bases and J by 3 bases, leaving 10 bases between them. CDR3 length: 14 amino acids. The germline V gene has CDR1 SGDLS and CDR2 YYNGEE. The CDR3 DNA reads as TGTGCCAGCAGCGTAGCAGACGGCAACTACGAGCAGTACTTC. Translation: CASSVADGNYEQYF.

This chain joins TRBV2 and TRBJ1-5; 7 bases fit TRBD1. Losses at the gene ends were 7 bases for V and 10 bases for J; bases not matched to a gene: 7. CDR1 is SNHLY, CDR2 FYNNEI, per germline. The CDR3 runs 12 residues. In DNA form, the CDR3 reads TGTGCCAGCAAGGGGGCCGTGGAACCCCAGCATTTT. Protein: CASKGAVEPQHF.

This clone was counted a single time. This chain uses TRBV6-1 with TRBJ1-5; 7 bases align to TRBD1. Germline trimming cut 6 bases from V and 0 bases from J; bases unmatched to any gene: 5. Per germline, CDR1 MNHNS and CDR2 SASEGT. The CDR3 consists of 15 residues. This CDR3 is CASRMGQNSNQPQHF. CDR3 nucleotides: TGTGCCAGCAGGATGGGACAGAATAGCAATCAGCCCCAGCATTTT.

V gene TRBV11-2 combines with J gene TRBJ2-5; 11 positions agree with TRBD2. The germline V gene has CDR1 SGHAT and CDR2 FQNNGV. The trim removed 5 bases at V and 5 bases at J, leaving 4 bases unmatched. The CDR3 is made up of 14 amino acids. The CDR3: CASSRLAGTETQYF. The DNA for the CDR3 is TGTGCCAGCAGCCGACTAGCGGGAACCGAGACCCAGTACTTC.

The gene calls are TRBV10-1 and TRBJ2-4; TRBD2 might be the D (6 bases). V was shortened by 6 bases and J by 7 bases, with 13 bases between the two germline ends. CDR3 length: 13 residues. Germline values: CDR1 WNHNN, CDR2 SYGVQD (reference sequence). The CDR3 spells CASSAGGGNIQYF. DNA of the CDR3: TGCGCCAGCAGCGCCGGTGGGGGGAACATTCAGTACTTC.

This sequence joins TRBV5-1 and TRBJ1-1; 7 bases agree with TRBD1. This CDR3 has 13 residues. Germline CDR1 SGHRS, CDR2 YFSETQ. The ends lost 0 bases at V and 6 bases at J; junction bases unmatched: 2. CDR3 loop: CASSLAGQSEAFF. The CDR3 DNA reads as TGCGCCAGCAGCTTGGCGGGACAGTCTGAAGCTTTCTTT. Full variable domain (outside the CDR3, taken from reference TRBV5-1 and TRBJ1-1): KAGVTQTPRYLIKTRGQQVTLSCSPISGHRSVSWYQQTPGQGLQFLFEYFSETQRNKGNFPGRFSGRQFSNSRSEMNVSTLELGDSALYLCASSLAGQSEAFFGQGTRLTVV.

CDR3 DNA: TGTGCCAGCAGCTCCGAACCGGACAGGTGGCAAGGGCAGCCCCAGCATTTT. Amino acids: CASSSEPDRWQGQPQHF. The rearrangement links TRBV7-9 to TRBJ1-5; 7 bases fit TRBD1. The CDR3 consists of 17 residues. Unmatched junction bases numbered 16, after V lost 4 bases and J lost 7 bases. Per the germline V gene, CDR1 is SEHNR and CDR2 is FQNEAQ (reference sequence). Based on the CDR3 plus reference TRBV7-9 and TRBJ1-5, the full variable domain is DTGVSQNPRHKITKRGQNVTFRCDPISEHNRLYWYRQTLGQGPEFLTYFQNEAQLEKSRLLSDRFSAERPKGSFSTLEIQRTEQGDSAMYLCASSSEPDRWQGQPQHFGDGTRLSIL.

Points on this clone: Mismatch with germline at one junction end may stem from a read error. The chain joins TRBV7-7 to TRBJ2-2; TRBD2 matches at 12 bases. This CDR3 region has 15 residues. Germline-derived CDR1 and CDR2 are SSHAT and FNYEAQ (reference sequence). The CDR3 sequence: CASRRLAGDTGELFF. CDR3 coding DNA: TGTGCTAGCAGACGACTAGCGGGAGACACCGGGGAGCTGTTTTTT.

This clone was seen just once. The CDR3 spells CASSLVPGSEKLFF. The CDR3 DNA is TGTGCCAGCAGCTTGGTTCCGGGGAGTGAAAAACTGTTTTTT. The rearrangement uses TRBV5-6 and TRBJ1-4; D unresolved. Trimming cost V 0 bases and J 7 bases, with 10 bases left between them. The CDR3 totals 14 residues. From germline, CDR1 is SGHDT and CDR2 YYEEEE.

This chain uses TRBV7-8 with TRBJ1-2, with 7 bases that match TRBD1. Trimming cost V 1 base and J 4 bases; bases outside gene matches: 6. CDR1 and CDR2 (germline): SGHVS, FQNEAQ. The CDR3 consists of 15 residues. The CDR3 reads CASSLGGQVGYGYTF. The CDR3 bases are TGTGCCAGCAGCTTAGGTGGACAGGTCGGCTATGGCTACACCTTC.

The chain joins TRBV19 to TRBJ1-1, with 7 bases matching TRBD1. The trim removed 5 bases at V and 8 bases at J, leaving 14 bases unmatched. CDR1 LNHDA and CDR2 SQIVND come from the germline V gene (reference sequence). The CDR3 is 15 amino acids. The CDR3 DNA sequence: TGTGCCAGTAGTGCCGGGACAGCGCAAGGGGAAGAAGCTTTCTTT. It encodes CASSAGTAQGEEAFF.

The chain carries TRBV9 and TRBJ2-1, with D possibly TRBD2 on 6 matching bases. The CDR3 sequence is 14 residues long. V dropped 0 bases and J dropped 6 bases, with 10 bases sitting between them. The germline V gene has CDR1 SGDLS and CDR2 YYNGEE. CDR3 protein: CASSVETRRNEQFF. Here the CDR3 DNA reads TGTGCCAGCAGCGTAGAGACTAGACGCAATGAGCAGTTCTTC.

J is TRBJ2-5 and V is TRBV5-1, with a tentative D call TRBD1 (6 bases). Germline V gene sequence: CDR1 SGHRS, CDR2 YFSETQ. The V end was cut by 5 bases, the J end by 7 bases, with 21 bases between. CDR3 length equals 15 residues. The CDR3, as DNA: TGCGCCAGCAGGTCACACAGGGATCCGGGCGCGACCCAGTACTTC. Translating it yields CASRSHRDPGATQYF.

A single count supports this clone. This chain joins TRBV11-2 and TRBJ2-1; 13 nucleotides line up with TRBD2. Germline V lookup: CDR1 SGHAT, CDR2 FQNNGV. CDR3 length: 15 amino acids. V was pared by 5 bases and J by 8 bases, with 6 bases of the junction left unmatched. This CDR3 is CASSATSGRAYEQFF. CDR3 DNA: TGTGCCAGCAGCGCTACTAGCGGGAGGGCCTATGAGCAGTTCTTC.

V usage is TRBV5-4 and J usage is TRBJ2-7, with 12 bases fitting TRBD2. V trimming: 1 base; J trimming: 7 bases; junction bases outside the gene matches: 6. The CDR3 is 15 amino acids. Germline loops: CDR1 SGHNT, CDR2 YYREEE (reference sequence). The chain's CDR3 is CASSLMTSGSGEQYF. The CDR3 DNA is TGTGCCAGCAGCTTGATGACTAGCGGGAGTGGTGAGCAGTACTTC.

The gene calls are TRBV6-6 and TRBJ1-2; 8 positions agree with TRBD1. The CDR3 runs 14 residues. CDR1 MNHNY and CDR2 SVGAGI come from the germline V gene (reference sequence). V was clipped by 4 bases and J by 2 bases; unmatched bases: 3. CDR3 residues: CASSWTGSNYGYTF. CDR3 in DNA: TGTGCCAGCAGTTGGACAGGGTCCAACTATGGCTACACCTTC.

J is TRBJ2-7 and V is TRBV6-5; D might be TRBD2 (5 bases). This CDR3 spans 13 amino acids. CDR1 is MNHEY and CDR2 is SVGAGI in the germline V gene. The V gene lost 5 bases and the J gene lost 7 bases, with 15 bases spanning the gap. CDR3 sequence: CASSEMMDLEQYF. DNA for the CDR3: TGTGCCAGCAGTGAGATGATGGACTTGGAGCAGTACTTC.

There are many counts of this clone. Here the CDR3 DNA reads TGTGCCAGCCATACAGGGTCAACTAATGAAAAACTGTTTTTT. As protein: CASHTGSTNEKLFF. The V gene is TRBV6-1, the J gene TRBJ1-4; possible D gene TRBD1, 6 bases. Germline lookup yields CDR1 MNHNS and CDR2 SASEGT. The V and J ends lost 8 bases and 0 bases respectively, with 10 bases between them. This CDR3 comprises 14 residues.

The CDR3: CASSPPRLAGVSTGELFF. The CDR3, as DNA: TGTGCCAGCTCACCACCGAGACTAGCGGGAGTTAGCACCGGGGAGCTGTTTTTT. The chain recombines TRBV18 with TRBJ2-2, with 12 nucleotides matching TRBD2. Germline V lookup: CDR1 KGHSH, CDR2 LQKENI. This CDR3 has 18 amino acids. V was clipped by 0 bases and J by 4 bases; unmatched bases: 6.

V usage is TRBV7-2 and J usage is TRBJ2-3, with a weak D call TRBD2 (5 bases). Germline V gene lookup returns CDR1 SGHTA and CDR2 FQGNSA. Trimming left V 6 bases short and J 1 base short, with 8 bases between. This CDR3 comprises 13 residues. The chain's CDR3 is CASRGLGTDTQYF. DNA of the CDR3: TGTGCCAGCAGAGGACTTGGCACAGATACGCAGTATTTT. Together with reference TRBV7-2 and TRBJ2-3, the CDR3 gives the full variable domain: GAGVSQSPSNKVTEKGKDVELRCDPISGHTALYWYRQSLGQGLEFLIYFQGNSAPDKSGLPSDRFSAERTGGSVSTLTIQRTQQEDSAVYLCASRGLGTDTQYFGPGTRLTVL.

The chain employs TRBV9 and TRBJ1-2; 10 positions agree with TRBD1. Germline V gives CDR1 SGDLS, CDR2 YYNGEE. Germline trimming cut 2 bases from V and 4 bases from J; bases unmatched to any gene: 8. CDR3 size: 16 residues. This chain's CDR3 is CASSVGQGRIGYGYTF. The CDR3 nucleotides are TGTGCCAGCAGCGTGGGACAGGGGAGGATAGGCTATGGCTACACCTTC.

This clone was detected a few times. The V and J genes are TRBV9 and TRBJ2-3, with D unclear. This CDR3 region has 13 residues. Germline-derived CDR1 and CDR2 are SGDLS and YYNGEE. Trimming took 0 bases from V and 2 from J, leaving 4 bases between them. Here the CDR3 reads CASSVEVTDTQYF. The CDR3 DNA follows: TGTGCCAGCAGCGTAGAGGTCACAGATACGCAGTATTTT.

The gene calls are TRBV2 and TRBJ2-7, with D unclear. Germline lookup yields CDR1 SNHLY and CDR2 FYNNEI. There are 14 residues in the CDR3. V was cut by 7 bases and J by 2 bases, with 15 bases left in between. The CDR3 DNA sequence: TGTGCCAGCATTCTTGACTCTTCTACCTACGAGCAGTACTTC. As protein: CASILDSSTYEQYF.

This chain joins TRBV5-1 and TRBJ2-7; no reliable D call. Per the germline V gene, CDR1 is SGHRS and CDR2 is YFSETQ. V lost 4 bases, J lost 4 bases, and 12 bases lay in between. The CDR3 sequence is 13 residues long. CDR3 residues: CASSVGYRYEQYF. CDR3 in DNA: TGCGCCAGCAGCGTGGGCTATAGGTACGAGCAGTACTTC.

The CDR3 sequence is CASSKSGYNEQFF. CDR3 bases: TGTGCCAGCAGTAAAAGCGGATACAATGAGCAGTTCTTC. The chain combines TRBV6-5 with TRBJ2-1; TRBD2 is a possible D gene (5 bases). Germline loops: CDR1 MNHEY, CDR2 SVGAGI. Trimming cost V 5 bases and J 4 bases, with 9 bases left between them. CDR3 size: 13 residues.

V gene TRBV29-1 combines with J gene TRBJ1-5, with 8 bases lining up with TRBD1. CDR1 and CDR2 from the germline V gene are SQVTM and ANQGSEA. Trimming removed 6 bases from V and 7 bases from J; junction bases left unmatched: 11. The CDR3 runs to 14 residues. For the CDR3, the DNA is TGCAGCGTAGAGGGCAGGGGGCAAGGGCAGCCCCAGCATTTT. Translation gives CSVEGRGQGQPQHF.

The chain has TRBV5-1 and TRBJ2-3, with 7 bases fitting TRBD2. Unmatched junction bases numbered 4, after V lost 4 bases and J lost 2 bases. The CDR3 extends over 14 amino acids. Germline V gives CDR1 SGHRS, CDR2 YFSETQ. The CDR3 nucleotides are TGCGCCAGCAGCCGGGACTACTCCACAGATACGCAGTATTTT. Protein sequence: CASSRDYSTDTQYF.

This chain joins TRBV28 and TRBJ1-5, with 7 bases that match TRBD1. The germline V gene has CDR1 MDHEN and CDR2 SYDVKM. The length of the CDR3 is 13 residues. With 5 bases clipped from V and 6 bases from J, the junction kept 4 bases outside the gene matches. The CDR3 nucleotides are TGTGCCAGCAGTAACAGGGGCGTTCAGCCCCAGCATTTT. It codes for CASSNRGVQPQHF.